Sequencing of this T cell receptor (beta chain) was carried out in a study of beta chain features in type 1 diabetes. Ten or more counts support this clone. Its specificity is not known. It was via CD45RO/CCR7/CD25/CD127/CD95/CD27 that CD4+ naive, central memory, regulatory and stem cell-like memory cells were sorted. Expressed TCRB transcripts got sequenced, as all isolated RNA was reverse transcribed. The repertoire was sequenced with immunoSEQ multiplex PCR; TCRdb's copy has only in-frame clones and lacks some. The sample holds roughly 500,000 clones, around 10% seen once. Study outcomes and limitations: Among type 1 diabetes patients, VDJ junctions had fewer insertions and more deletions. The similarity of naive, central memory and Treg TCRB repertoires appeared greater among patients than among healthy donors.

Germline V gives CDR1 SGHDN, CDR2 FVKESK. Between the trimmed V and J ends, which lost 0 bases and 3 bases, there was a span of 9 bases. The CDR3 is made up of 15 amino acids. Sequenced material: naive CD4+ T cells from blood. This receptor was taken from a woman under 30 in good health. V and J are TRBV14 and TRBJ2-4, with D unresolved. CDR3 nucleotide sequence: TGTGCCAGCAGCCAAGATTGGGGAAGCAAAAACATTCAGTACTTC. Its translation is CASSQDWGSKNIQYF.